Sequencing of this T cell receptor beta chain was carried out in a study of OX40 agonist ivuxolimab in advanced cancers. V was cut by 0 bases and J by 6 bases, with 5 bases left in between. CDR3 length: 13 amino acids. Germline CDR1 LGHNT, CDR2 FRNRAP. Sequenced by immunoSEQ multiplex PCR; TCRdb stores in-frame clones only, minus some. The sample has 92,000 or so clones, about four fifths seen once; the top ten hold roughly 6%. The source was CD4+ or CD8+ T cells sorted from blood, collected in a trial of the OX40 agonist ivuxolimab. This receptor was taken from an adult with an advanced solid tumor such as melanoma, head and neck, liver or kidney cancer. The V and J genes are TRBV12-5 and TRBJ2-2, with D perhaps matching TRBD1 or TRBD2 (5 bases each). In DNA, the CDR3 is TGTGCTAGTGGTTTGGTGGGGGCCGGGGAGCTGTTTTTT. Protein product: CASGLVGAGELFF.